These 14 T cell receptor beta chains were sequenced from one sample in a study of blood T cell repertoires in COVID-19. The assay was immunoSEQ multiplex PCR, and TCRdb's table has in-frame clones only and misses some. Counted here are fewer than 400,000 clones, roughly 90% occurring once; the ten biggest clones make up about 1.7%. Sequenced sample: PBMCs or T cells enriched from blood (not recorded which). The receptors here all came from a woman aged 25 to 39 who had recovered from COVID-19.

The CDR3, as DNA: TGTGCCAGCAGTATAGCGGGAGGGGGCTACGAGCAGTACTTC. Translating gives CASSIAGGGYEQYF. V and J are TRBV6-2 or TRBV6-3 and TRBJ2-7; 11 positions agree with TRBD2. The CDR3 sequence is 14 residues long. The J segment lost 3 bases and the V segment lost 5 bases, leaving 3 bases of the junction unmatched. Germline V gives CDR1 MNHEY, CDR2 SVGEGT.

This chain connects TRBV4-1 to TRBJ1-1; maybe TRBD1 (5 bases). There are 15 residues in the CDR3. Trimming left V 0 bases short and J 5 bases short, with 13 bases between. Germline CDR1 MGHRA, CDR2 YSYEKL. CDR3 residues: CASSQEIPRATEAFF. Here the CDR3 DNA reads TGCGCCAGCAGCCAAGAAATCCCCAGGGCAACTGAAGCTTTCTTT.

J is TRBJ2-2 and V is TRBV24-1, with D maybe TRBD1 (5 bases). The CDR3 covers 15 residues. Trimming stripped 4 bases from V and 3 bases from J, with 11 bases between. Germline V gene data show CDR1 as KGHDR and CDR2 as SFDVKD. CDR3 sequence: CATSDKKTDTGELFF. In DNA, the CDR3 is TGTGCCACCAGTGACAAGAAGACAGACACCGGGGAGCTGTTTTTT.

This clone was observed once. The rearrangement links TRBV5-4 to TRBJ1-2; 11 positions agree with TRBD1. V dropped 2 bases and J dropped 4; count of bases not matched to a gene: 7. Germline V gene data show CDR1 as SGHNT and CDR2 as YYREEE (reference sequence). This CDR3 has 16 residues. The CDR3 DNA reads TGTGCCAGCAGCTTCCGCCCGGGACAGGGGGTCTATGGCTACACCTTC. Residues: CASSFRPGQGVYGYTF.

CDR3 nucleotides: TGTGCCAGCAGTTTAGATAGCTATAGCAATCAGCCCCAGCATTTT. This encodes CASSLDSYSNQPQHF. The rearrangement uses TRBV27 and TRBJ1-5; D unclear. The CDR3 has 15 residues. V lost 2 bases, J lost 0 bases, and 8 bases lay in between. The germline CDR1 and CDR2 sequences are MNHEY and SMNVEV (reference sequence).

The chain recombines TRBV6-5 with TRBJ1-2; tentative D call: TRBD1 (6 bases). The CDR3 runs to 11 residues. V lost 5 bases, J lost 8 bases, and 9 bases lay in between. Germline CDR1 is MNHEY and CDR2 is SVGAGI. The chain's CDR3 is CASSHRDGYTF. The CDR3 DNA reads TGTGCCAGCAGTCACAGGGACGGCTACACCTTC.

This clone was observed a handful of times. J is TRBJ1-6 and V is TRBV6-2 or TRBV6-3; no firm D call. V dropped 6 bases and J dropped 10 bases, with 16 bases sitting between them. The V gene's germline CDR1 is MNHEY and CDR2 SVGEGT. The CDR3 extends over 14 amino acids. In nucleotides, the CDR3 is TGTGCCAGCAGCCGTGACTCGACTGGCTCACCCCTCCACTTT. Its translation: CASSRDSTGSPLHF.

The J gene is TRBJ1-2, the V gene TRBV6-5; D may be TRBD1 (5 bases). Trimming took off 6 bases at V and 8 bases at J, with 13 bases between the two ends. Germline V gives CDR1 MNHEY, CDR2 SVGAGI. This CDR3 has 12 amino acids. CDR3 amino acids: CASSFSGNGYTF. The CDR3 coding sequence is TGTGCCAGCAGCTTTTCAGGGAACGGCTACACCTTC.

The chain joins TRBV30 to TRBJ1-6; 7 bases match TRBD1. The ends lost 7 bases at V and 3 bases at J; junction bases unmatched: 12. The germline CDR1 and CDR2 sequences are GTSNPN and SVGIG (reference sequence). The CDR3 has 16 amino acids. The CDR3 reads CAYQRTGPIYNSPLHF. CDR3 nucleotide sequence: TGTGCCTACCAGAGGACAGGTCCAATCTATAATTCACCCCTCCACTTT.

CDR3 region: CASSSRPAQGVFHEQYF. In nucleotides, the CDR3 is TGCGCCAGCAGCTCGAGACCAGCACAGGGAGTCTTCCACGAGCAGTACTTC. The chain carries TRBV5-1 and TRBJ2-7, with D possibly matching TRBD1 (6 bases). This CDR3 has 17 residues. The V end lost 3 bases, the J end lost 5 bases, and 24 bases lay between the germline ends. CDR1 is SGHRS and CDR2 is YFSETQ in the germline V gene.

The CDR3: CASSAARYEQYF. CDR3 sequence (DNA): TGTGCCAGCAGCGCGGCCCGTTACGAGCAGTACTTC. The chain links TRBV7-2 to TRBJ2-7; D call uncertain. Per the germline V gene, CDR1 is SGHTA and CDR2 is FQGNSA. Trimming shortened V by 5 bases and J by 4 bases, and 9 bases separated the two germline ends. CDR3 length: 12 residues.

This clone has a single count. The chain has TRBV4-1 and TRBJ1-2, with TRBD1 matching 7 bases. The germline gives CDR1 MGHRA, CDR2 YSYEKL. After removal of 1 base from V and 6 bases from J, the junction contained 5 bases not matched to a gene. This CDR3 is 14 amino acids long. CDR3 bases: TGCGCCAGCAGCCAAGGCCTGACAGGGAATGGCTACACCTTC. Protein sequence: CASSQGLTGNGYTF.

The CDR3 bases are TGCGCCAGCAGCTCCTGGACAGAGAACTATGGCTACACCTTC. Amino acids: CASSSWTENYGYTF. The chain has TRBV5-1 and TRBJ1-2, with D possibly being TRBD1 (6 bases). The V gene lost 3 bases and the J gene lost 2 bases, with 11 bases spanning the gap. CDR3 length: 14 residues. Germline V gene data show CDR1 as SGHRS and CDR2 as YFSETQ.

This clone was seen a handful of times. V and J are TRBV7-2 and TRBJ1-2; TRBD1 is a possible D gene (6 bases). CDR3 size: 15 residues. CDR1 and CDR2 (germline): SGHTA, FQGNSA. V was trimmed by 5 bases and J by 2 bases, leaving 15 bases between them. DNA of the CDR3: TGTGCCAGCAGCCTACAAACAGGGAAGAACTATGGCTACACCTTC. It is translated as CASSLQTGKNYGYTF.